This T cell receptor beta chain is drawn from a study of circulating and synovial CD4+ cells in juvenile arthritis. General study points: Shared-clonotype fractions with synovium likely underestimate full repertoire overlap. Diversity here was lower than in bulk blood CD4 cells. CPL versus bulk CD4 samples: T cell genome counts differed by at least an order of magnitude.

A word on this clone: Antigen unknown.

Some clones are missing from TCRdb's copy, which holds only in-frame ones; the method was immunoSEQ multiplex PCR. Of roughly 32,000 clones listed, 90% to 95% are singletons. This sequence was found in a human donor with juvenile idiopathic arthritis. Sequenced sample: CD4+ T cells from blood.

In nucleotides, the CDR3 is TGTGCCAGTTCTAGGAGGGGAGTTGGGGACGATGGCTACACCTTC. It specifies CASSRRGVGDDGYTF. The chain couples TRBV19 to TRBJ1-2; weak D call: TRBD1 (5 bases). The ends were cut back, 8 bases at V and 6 bases at J, with 22 bases in the middle. The CDR3 totals 15 residues. Germline assignment: CDR1 LNHDA and CDR2 SQIVND (reference sequence). Based on the CDR3 plus reference TRBV19 and TRBJ1-2, the full variable domain is DGGITQSPKYLFRKEGQNVTLSCEQNLNHDAMYWYRQDPGQGLRLIYYSQIVNDFQKGDIAEGYSVSREKKESFPLTVTSAQKNPTAFYLCASSRRGVGDDGYTFGSGTRLTVV.